This TCR beta chain comes out of a study of early T cells in non-severe SARS-CoV-2 infection. Study in general: Investigators sequenced bulk RNA drawn from unsorted whole blood, and chains remained unpaired. Findings and limits, study-wide: In VDJdb matching, anti-spike CD8 responses were favored while private and CD4 specificities went missing.

Researchers tagged individual cDNA molecules with unique molecular identifiers. TCRdb fed the 5' RACE reads into MiXCR, producing one record per CDR3 protein. The sample lists approximately 39,000 distinct CDR3 sequences, 4.6% occurring once. This clonotype was seen at least ten times. The target antigen is unknown. Losses at the gene ends were 3 bases for V and 4 bases for J; bases not matched to a gene: 5. CDR1 is ENHRY and CDR2 is SYGVKD in the germline V gene. The length of the CDR3 is 14 residues. Sequencing input: whole blood. The rearrangement joins TRBV10-3 to TRBJ2-5; 7 bases align to TRBD1. The sequence was obtained from an adult who was a healthcare worker with PCR-confirmed SARS-CoV-2 infection or an uninfected control (not recorded which). CDR3 sequence (DNA): TGTGCCATCAGTGAAGCAGGGGGAAGAGAGACCCAGTACTTC. Translation gives CAISEAGGRETQYF.